What follows are 15 T cell receptor beta chains derived from one specimen sequenced in a study of post-analysis software for immune sequencing data. Findings and limits, study-wide: Relative to controls, patients had about five TRBV segments at higher frequency, with TRBV5-6, TRBV5-1 and TRBV20-1 among these.

For these receptors, no antigen is known. cDNA libraries of TCR beta carried unique molecular identifiers. MiXCR was run by TCRdb on the PCR reads, yielding one entry per CDR3 protein. The sample contains around 500,000 distinct CDR3 sequences, less than 40% of which appear only once. The sequenced sample consisted of blood. The receptor set was obtained from a girl between 2 and 17 years old with multiple sclerosis.

The chain joins TRBV5-1 to TRBJ1-2; TRBD1 might be the D (6 bases). V was cut by 0 bases and J by 8 bases, with 23 bases left in between. The germline CDR1 and CDR2 sequences are SGHRS and YFSETQ. The CDR3 runs 17 residues. CDR3 DNA: TGCGCCAGCAGCTTGGTCCAAGGGGGAAGTAAAACTATCGGCTACACCTTC. It codes for CASSLVQGGSKTIGYTF.

J is TRBJ1-1 and V is TRBV27; D is unclear. The CDR3 contains 13 residues. The germline CDR1 and CDR2 sequences are MNHEY and SMNVEV (reference sequence). The V end was cut by 3 bases, the J end by 1 base, with 6 bases between. This chain's CDR3 is CASSFGWNTEAFF. CDR3 DNA: TGTGCCAGCAGTTTCGGGTGGAACACTGAAGCTTTCTTT.

On this clonotype: A read error may account for a junction end that differs from germline. J is TRBJ1-1 and V is TRBV9; 7 bases agree with TRBD1. The CDR3 contains 15 residues. The germline V gene has CDR1 SGDLS and CDR2 YYNGEE. CDR3 loop: CASSVVGTVNTEAFF. The CDR3 nucleotides read TGTGCCAGTAGCGTAGTAGGGACAGTCAACACTGAAGCTTTCTTT.

The chain joins TRBV24-1 to TRBJ1-1; D may be TRBD1 (5 bases). The length of the CDR3 is 13 residues. Trimming stripped 12 bases from V and 1 base from J, with 14 bases between. In germline, CDR1 is KGHDR, CDR2 SFDVKD. This CDR3 reads CAVSSRGNTEAFF. The CDR3 region has the DNA TGTGCCGTCAGCAGTAGGGGGAACACTGAAGCTTTCTTT.

This clonotype was recorded a few times. The chain has TRBV20-1 and TRBJ2-1; 9 bases agree with TRBD2. V dropped 1 base and J dropped 6; count of bases not matched to a gene: 10. The germline V gene encodes CDR1 DFQATT and CDR2 SNEGSKA (reference sequence). There are 16 residues in the CDR3. The chain's CDR3 is CSARVTSGGSGNEQFF. The CDR3 DNA sequence: TGCAGTGCTAGAGTTACCAGCGGGGGGTCGGGCAATGAGCAGTTCTTC.

The chain is built from TRBV6-5 and TRBJ2-7, with D unclear. The CDR3 is 13 amino acids. Germline V lookup: CDR1 MNHEY, CDR2 SVGAGI. The V end lost 5 bases, the J end lost 3 bases, and 11 bases lay between the germline ends. DNA of the CDR3: TGTGCCAGCAGTCCCGGGCCCTACTACGAGCAGTACTTC. Protein sequence: CASSPGPYYEQYF.

This clonotype has just a few counts. The rearrangement joins TRBV29-1 to TRBJ2-7; D remains unclear. CDR3 length: 12 amino acids. Germline assignment: CDR1 SQVTM and CDR2 ANQGSEA. The V and J ends lost 4 bases and 0 bases respectively, with 7 bases between them. CDR3 residues: CSVVVNSYEQYF. The CDR3 nucleotides read TGCAGCGTTGTCGTCAACTCCTACGAGCAGTACTTC.

This clonotype was found a few times. CDR3 bases: TGTGCCACCAGCAGAGTCCAGGTTCCCCTATCATCAATATATGGCTACACCTTC. Its protein product is CATSRVQVPLSSIYGYTF. The chain combines TRBV15 with TRBJ1-2, with unresolved D. Trimming took 1 base from V and 5 from J, leaving 23 bases between them. This CDR3 comprises 18 residues. Per germline, CDR1 LNHNV and CDR2 YYDKDF (reference sequence). The full variable domain, rest sourced from reference TRBV15 and TRBJ1-2, is DAMVIQNPRYQVTQFGKPVTLSCSQTLNHNVMYWYQQKSSQAPKLLFHYYDKDFNNEADTPDNFQSRRPNTSFCFLDIRSPGLGDTAMYLCATSRVQVPLSSIYGYTFGSGTRLTVV.

This clonotype was seen a few times. The V and J genes are TRBV5-6 and TRBJ2-1, with D possibly matching TRBD2 (5 bases). Germline assignment: CDR1 SGHDT and CDR2 YYEEEE. This CDR3 is 12 amino acids long. V was cut by 1 base and J by 10 bases, with 9 bases left in between. The CDR3 sequence: CASSLYRGEQFF. The CDR3 DNA sequence: TGTGCCAGCAGCTTGTACAGAGGGGAGCAGTTCTTC.

V usage is TRBV3-1 and J usage is TRBJ2-1; 9 bases fit TRBD2. Germline V gene lookup returns CDR1 LGHDT and CDR2 YNNKEL (reference sequence). There are 16 residues in the CDR3. J lost 4 bases, V lost 0 bases, and 4 bases had no gene match. The CDR3 nucleotides are TGTGCCAGCAGCCAAGATCAGCTAGCGGGGTACAATGAGCAGTTCTTC. This sequence encodes CASSQDQLAGYNEQFF.

The chain recombines TRBV7-3 with TRBJ2-1; TRBD2 matches at 12 bases. Germline V gives CDR1 SGHTA, CDR2 FQGTGA. The CDR3 loop spans 15 amino acids. V shed 4 bases and J 8 bases; nucleotides not matched to a gene: 6. The CDR3 bases are TGTGCCAGCAGCTCTAGCGGGGGGGCATACTATGAGCAGTTCTTC. Residues: CASSSSGGAYYEQFF.

The chain recombines TRBV5-1 with TRBJ2-5; D is possibly TRBD2 (5 bases). This CDR3 is built from 15 residues. CDR1 and CDR2 (germline): SGHRS, YFSETQ. V gave up 3 bases and J gave up 5 bases, with 17 bases separating them. In DNA form, the CDR3 reads TGCGCCAGCAGCTCCGGGGATGCCGGCGGGGAGACCCAGTACTTC. Translated, it gives CASSSGDAGGETQYF. The whole variable domain, filled in from reference TRBV5-1 and TRBJ2-5, reads KAGVTQTPRYLIKTRGQQVTLSCSPISGHRSVSWYQQTPGQGLQFLFEYFSETQRNKGNFPGRFSGRQFSNSRSEMNVSTLELGDSALYLCASSSGDAGGETQYFGPGTRLLVL.

This clonotype has more than one count but fewer than ten. The CDR3, as DNA: TGTGCCAGCAGCTTAGGGCGGGGGACCGCCCAAGAGACCCAGTACTTC. It codes for CASSLGRGTAQETQYF. The chain employs TRBV7-9 and TRBJ2-5; 7 bases align to TRBD2. The CDR3 loop spans 16 amino acids. Losses at the gene ends were 1 base for V and 1 base for J; bases not matched to a gene: 6. Germline V gene data show CDR1 as SEHNR and CDR2 as FQNEAQ (reference sequence).

The V and J genes are TRBV20-1 and TRBJ1-4; 8 bases are a match to TRBD1. Trimming removed 6 bases from V and 6 bases from J; junction bases left unmatched: 9. The CDR3 runs 14 residues. The germline CDR1 and CDR2 sequences are DFQATT and SNEGSKA (reference sequence). The CDR3 region has the DNA TGCAGTGCCCCGGACGGGACAGGACATGAAAAACTGTTTTTT. Its protein product is CSAPDGTGHEKLFF.

This clonotype was seen more than once but under ten times. This rearrangement joins TRBV13 to TRBJ2-3; possible D gene TRBD1, 6 bases. Trimming left V 5 bases short and J 1 base short, with 16 bases between. There are 16 residues in the CDR3. The V gene's germline CDR1 is PRHDT and CDR2 FYEKMQ (reference sequence). The CDR3 protein is CASSTHRDARTDTQYF. The CDR3 region has the DNA TGTGCCAGCAGCACGCACAGGGATGCCCGCACAGATACGCAGTATTTT. Full variable domain (missing parts from reference TRBV13 and TRBJ2-3): AAGVIQSPRHLIKEKRETATLKCYPIPRHDTVYWYQQGPGQDPQFLISFYEKMQSDKGSIPDRFSAQQFSDYHSELNMSSLELGDSALYFCASSTHRDARTDTQYFGPGTRLTVL.